One and the same sample provided the 32 T cell receptor beta chains below, sequenced in a study of OX40 agonist ivuxolimab in advanced cancers. Clones were sequenced by immunoSEQ multiplex PCR, and TCRdb holds only the in-frame ones, with some missing. The profile shows around 92,000 clones, 85% to 95% of them singletons. Specimen: CD4+ or CD8+ T cells sorted from blood, collected in a trial of the OX40 agonist ivuxolimab. These receptors were collected from an adult with an advanced solid tumor such as melanoma, head and neck, liver or kidney cancer.

The chain employs TRBV28 and TRBJ2-3; 7 positions match TRBD2. The V segment lost 8 bases and the J segment 2 bases; nucleotides outside the gene matches: 13. The CDR3 is 16 amino acids. CDR1 MDHEN and CDR2 SYDVKM come from the germline V gene. CDR3 DNA: TGTGCCAGCGTCACAGTGAGAGCGGGGACCACAGATACGCAGTATTTT. This encodes CASVTVRAGTTDTQYF. The whole variable domain, filled in from reference TRBV28 and TRBJ2-3, reads DVKVTQSSRYLVKRTGEKVFLECVQDMDHENMFWYRQDPGLGLRLIYFSYDVKMKEKGDIPEGYSVSREKKERFSLILESASTNQTSMYLCASVTVRAGTTDTQYFGPGTRLTVL.

The chain employs TRBV30 and TRBJ1-5, with D tentatively TRBD1 (6 bases). The ends were cut back, 5 bases at V and 7 bases at J, with 21 bases in the middle. The CDR3 contains 15 residues. The germline CDR1 and CDR2 sequences are GTSNPN and SVGIG (reference sequence). CDR3 coding DNA: TGTGCCTGGGGACCGTCCACAGGGTCTCGACAGCCCCAGCATTTT. It specifies CAWGPSTGSRQPQHF.

This clone was seen just once. J is TRBJ2-1 and V is TRBV5-1; D is uncertain. Trimming pared 4 bases from V and 0 bases from J, leaving 11 bases between. CDR1 is SGHRS, CDR2 YFSETQ, per germline. The CDR3 spans 15 residues. The CDR3 loop reads CASSPGPSSYNEQFF. DNA for the CDR3: TGCGCCAGCAGCCCAGGTCCGAGCTCCTACAATGAGCAGTTCTTC. The complete variable domain, with remaining parts taken from reference TRBV5-1 and TRBJ2-1, reads KAGVTQTPRYLIKTRGQQVTLSCSPISGHRSVSWYQQTPGQGLQFLFEYFSETQRNKGNFPGRFSGRQFSNSRSEMNVSTLELGDSALYLCASSPGPSSYNEQFFGPGTRLTVL.

The CDR3 sequence: CASSLGGSQGGYTF. The CDR3 DNA reads TGTGCCAGCAGCTTAGGAGGATCGCAGGGAGGCTACACCTTC. V usage is TRBV11-3 and J usage is TRBJ1-2; TRBD1 might be the D (5 bases). This CDR3 comprises 14 residues. V was cut by 1 base and J by 8 bases, with 14 bases left in between. Germline V lookup: CDR1 SGHNT, CDR2 YENEEA.

This chain links TRBV5-6 with TRBJ1-2, with D tentatively TRBD1 (5 bases). The germline V gene encodes CDR1 SGHDT and CDR2 YYEEEE. Between the trimmed V and J ends, which lost 3 bases and 0 bases, there was a span of 12 bases. The CDR3 contains 15 residues. The CDR3 bases are TGTGCCAGCAGCTCGCCAGGGTTCCCTAACTATGGCTACACCTTC. Translated, it gives CASSSPGFPNYGYTF.

J is TRBJ2-3 and V is TRBV28; 7 bases match TRBD2. Germline lookup yields CDR1 MDHEN and CDR2 SYDVKM. The V segment lost 4 bases and the J segment 1 base; nucleotides outside the gene matches: 8. The CDR3 consists of 16 residues. The CDR3 protein is CASSSRRGFRTDTQYF. Written as DNA, the CDR3 is TGTGCCAGCAGTTCTCGGCGGGGGTTCCGCACAGATACGCAGTATTTT. Looking up the rest from reference TRBV28 and TRBJ2-3 gives the full variable domain: DVKVTQSSRYLVKRTGEKVFLECVQDMDHENMFWYRQDPGLGLRLIYFSYDVKMKEKGDIPEGYSVSREKKERFSLILESASTNQTSMYLCASSSRRGFRTDTQYFGPGTRLTVL.

The chain uses TRBV15 and TRBJ2-7; D ambiguous. This CDR3 has 13 amino acids. The ends were cut back, 1 base at V and 2 bases at J, with 6 bases in the middle. Germline V gene lookup returns CDR1 LNHNV and CDR2 YYDKDF (reference sequence). The CDR3 spells CATSRGLTYEQYF. CDR3 sequence (DNA): TGTGCCACCAGCAGAGGTCTAACCTACGAGCAGTACTTC.

This chain joins TRBV11-1 and TRBJ2-2, with 10 positions matching TRBD2. The CDR3 has 16 residues. Germline assignment: CDR1 SGHAT and CDR2 FQDESV (reference sequence). V trimming: 7 bases; J trimming: 0 bases; junction bases outside the gene matches: 5. In DNA, the CDR3 is TGTGCCAGCATTTCACTAGCGGGACCGAACACCGGGGAGCTGTTTTTT. Its translation is CASISLAGPNTGELFF.

This sequence joins TRBV6-5 and TRBJ1-3; maybe TRBD1 (5 bases). This CDR3 comprises 14 residues. Trimming shortened V by 2 bases and J by 8 bases, and 13 bases separated the two germline ends. The germline V gene encodes CDR1 MNHEY and CDR2 SVGAGI. The CDR3 nucleotides read TGTGCCAGCAGTTACAGGGGCAGGAGCGACACCATATATTTT. Residues: CASSYRGRSDTIYF.

This chain uses TRBV30 with TRBJ1-2, with D perhaps TRBD1 (6 bases). The V end was cut by 4 bases, the J end by 6 bases, with 15 bases between. The V gene's germline CDR1 is GTSNPN and CDR2 SVGIG (reference sequence). The CDR3 loop spans 13 amino acids. CDR3 DNA: TGTGCCTGGACCGGGAGAGGGGGACATGGCTACACCTTC. It encodes CAWTGRGGHGYTF. The full variable domain, with the rest looked up from reference TRBV30 and TRBJ1-2, is SQTIHQWPATLVQPVGSPLSLECTVEGTSNPNLYWYRQAAGRGLQLLFYSVGIGQISSEVPQNLSASRPQDRQFILSSKKLLLSDSGFYLCAWTGRGGHGYTFGSGTRLTVV.

The chain is built from TRBV7-2 and TRBJ1-2; perhaps TRBD1 as D (5 bases). With 1 base removed from V and 4 bases from J, the gap between germline ends came to 16 bases. The CDR3 consists of 16 residues. Germline assignment: CDR1 SGHTA and CDR2 FQGNSA. CDR3 in amino acids: CASSLDPPQGFYGYTF. Written as DNA, the CDR3 is TGTGCCAGCAGCTTAGATCCCCCTCAGGGCTTCTATGGCTACACCTTC.

The chain employs TRBV15 and TRBJ1-2; D is perhaps TRBD1 (5 bases). V was cut by 2 bases and J by 4 bases, with 17 bases left in between. CDR3 length: 16 residues. Looked up from germline, CDR1 is LNHNV and CDR2 is YYDKDF (reference sequence). The CDR3 spells CATSRTTPGTAYGYTF. Here the CDR3 DNA reads TGTGCCACCAGCAGAACTACCCCGGGGACGGCCTATGGCTACACCTTC.

This chain joins TRBV18 and TRBJ1-1; the D is unclear. The CDR3 runs to 14 residues. Trimming pared 4 bases from V and 0 bases from J, leaving 9 bases between. Germline lookup yields CDR1 KGHSH and CDR2 LQKENI. CDR3 loop: CASSRDLMNTEAFF. The CDR3 DNA is TGTGCCAGCTCACGGGATCTAATGAACACTGAAGCTTTCTTT.

The V call is TRBV5-4, the J call TRBJ1-1, with D hard to call. This CDR3 is built from 13 residues. Looked up from germline, CDR1 is SGHNT and CDR2 is YYREEE (reference sequence). V was clipped by 5 bases and J by 4 bases, with 12 bases between them. This CDR3 reads CASRPALGTEAFF. In DNA, the CDR3 is TGTGCCAGCAGGCCCGCCTTGGGCACTGAAGCTTTCTTT. Full variable domain (remainder filled in from reference TRBV5-4 and TRBJ1-1): ETGVTQSPTHLIKTRGQQVTLRCSSQSGHNTVSWYQQALGQGPQFIFQYYREEENGRGNFPPRFSGLQFPNYSSELNVNALELDDSALYLCASRPALGTEAFFGQGTRLTVV.

This chain connects TRBV6-1 to TRBJ2-3, with TRBD2 matching 10 bases. J lost 2 bases, V lost 1 base, and 3 bases had no gene match. This CDR3 has 16 amino acids. Germline V gene data show CDR1 as MNHNS and CDR2 as SASEGT. CDR3 sequence (DNA): TGTGCCAGCAGTGAAGGGACTAGCGGATACACAGATACGCAGTATTTT. This codes for CASSEGTSGYTDTQYF.

V usage is TRBV6-6 and J usage is TRBJ1-6; the D is unclear. The CDR3 runs 14 residues. Trimming shortened V by 2 bases and J by 7 bases, and 9 bases separated the two germline ends. The germline gives CDR1 MNHNY, CDR2 SVGAGI (reference sequence). CDR3: CASSYGYGNSPLHF. Written as DNA, the CDR3 is TGTGCCAGCAGTTACGGGTACGGAAATTCACCCCTCCACTTT.

This clone turned up a few times. The rearrangement links TRBV5-1 to TRBJ1-1; D uncertain. V lost 2 bases and J 4 bases, leaving 9 bases between the germline ends. Germline assignment: CDR1 SGHRS and CDR2 YFSETQ. This CDR3 is 13 amino acids long. The CDR3 bases are TGCGCCAGCAGCTTTACGGAAACCACTGAAGCTTTCTTT. Translating it yields CASSFTETTEAFF.

This chain joins TRBV20-1 and TRBJ1-3, with unresolved D. This CDR3 spans 11 amino acids. CDR1 DFQATT and CDR2 SNEGSKA come from the germline V gene (reference sequence). Trimming pared 3 bases from V and 9 bases from J, leaving 9 bases between. The CDR3 loop reads CSASVWGTIYF. The CDR3 DNA sequence: TGCAGTGCTAGTGTGTGGGGCACCATATATTTT.

The V call is TRBV30, the J call TRBJ1-6; 9 bases line up with TRBD1. Germline-derived CDR1 and CDR2 are GTSNPN and SVGIG (reference sequence). The CDR3 loop spans 15 amino acids. Trimming took 1 base from V and 7 from J; bases not matched to a gene: 5. The CDR3 reads CAWSDWDRENSPLHF. The DNA for the CDR3 is TGTGCCTGGAGTGACTGGGACAGGGAGAATTCACCCCTCCACTTT.

The V gene is TRBV13, the J gene TRBJ1-1, with D unclear. V was clipped by 4 bases and J by 2 bases, with 8 bases between them. CDR3 length: 13 residues. In germline, CDR1 is PRHDT, CDR2 FYEKMQ (reference sequence). DNA of the CDR3: TGTGCCAGCAGCTATACCAGAAACACTGAAGCTTTCTTT. It translates to CASSYTRNTEAFF.

This clone has only one observation. V usage is TRBV6-5 and J usage is TRBJ1-5; no definite D call. Germline V gene sequence: CDR1 MNHEY, CDR2 SVGAGI. The CDR3 sequence is 13 residues long. V dropped 4 bases and J dropped 2 bases, with 6 bases sitting between them. This CDR3 is CASSSSRNQPQHF. As DNA, the CDR3 is TGTGCCAGCAGTTCCAGTCGCAATCAGCCCCAGCATTTT.

The chain is built from TRBV18 and TRBJ1-1, with 7 bases matching TRBD1. CDR1 is KGHSH, CDR2 LQKENI, per germline. CDR3 size: 16 residues. V lost 5 bases, J lost 0 bases, and 9 bases stayed unmatched. CDR3 loop: CASSSQGRSMNTEAFF. The DNA of the CDR3 is TGTGCCAGCTCATCACAGGGGCGGTCTATGAACACTGAAGCTTTCTTT.

J is TRBJ2-7 and V is TRBV18, with 8 bases that match TRBD1. The ends lost 3 bases at V and 9 bases at J; junction bases unmatched: 16. Germline CDR1 and CDR2: KGHSH and LQKENI. CDR3 length: 16 amino acids. As DNA, the CDR3 is TGTGCCAGCTCACCTTTCCTCGGACAGGGAGGATTCGGGCAGTACTTC. Protein sequence: CASSPFLGQGGFGQYF.

The J gene is TRBJ1-6, the V gene TRBV11-2; no firm D call. V was shortened by 1 base and J by 3 bases, with 7 bases between the two germline ends. The CDR3 runs 15 residues. Germline-derived CDR1 and CDR2 are SGHAT and FQNNGV. DNA for the CDR3: TGTGCCAGCAGCTTAGTAGCATACTATAATTCACCCCTCCACTTT. Its protein is CASSLVAYYNSPLHF. Full variable domain (remainder filled in from reference TRBV11-2 and TRBJ1-6): EAGVAQSPRYKIIEKRQSVAFWCNPISGHATLYWYQQILGQGPKLLIQFQNNGVVDDSQLPKDRFSAERLKGVDSTLKIQPAKLEDSAVYLCASSLVAYYNSPLHFGNGTRLTVT.

In DNA, the CDR3 is TGTGCCAGCAGCGCATGTTGCAAGCAACAAAGTCGGGCCAACGTCCTGACTTTC. The encoded protein is CASSACCKQQSRANVLTF. V is TRBV11-2 and J is TRBJ2-6; D gene uncertain. The CDR3 sequence is 18 residues long. The germline V gene has CDR1 SGHAT and CDR2 FQNNGV. V lost 5 bases and J lost 5, with 22 bases in between. The full variable domain, its missing parts supplied by reference TRBV11-2 and TRBJ2-6, is EAGVAQSPRYKIIEKRQSVAFWCNPISGHATLYWYQQILGQGPKLLIQFQNNGVVDDSQLPKDRFSAERLKGVDSTLKIQPAKLEDSAVYLCASSACCKQQSRANVLTFGAGSRLTVL.

The rearrangement joins TRBV5-1 to TRBJ1-4; TRBD1 matches at 12 bases. The germline CDR1 and CDR2 sequences are SGHRS and YFSETQ. V was pared by 4 bases and J by 11 bases, with 9 bases of the junction left unmatched. The CDR3 has 15 amino acids. CDR3: CASSPPGTGGLKLFF. DNA for the CDR3: TGCGCCAGCAGCCCTCCCGGGACAGGGGGCCTGAAACTGTTTTTT.

The chain is built from TRBV28 and TRBJ1-5; D not resolved. Germline assignment: CDR1 MDHEN and CDR2 SYDVKM. CDR3 length equals 13 residues. With 11 bases removed from V and 4 bases from J, the gap between germline ends came to 15 bases. CDR3 in amino acids: CASSRTDNQPQHF. For the CDR3, the DNA is TGTGCCTCTTCCCGGACGGATAATCAGCCCCAGCATTTT.

The gene calls are TRBV7-3 and TRBJ2-3; no clear D gene. CDR3 length: 14 residues. The germline V gene has CDR1 SGHTA and CDR2 FQGTGA. V shed 3 bases and J shed 1 base, with 8 bases lying between them. The CDR3 DNA follows: TGTGCCAGCAGCTTGGGAACCGGCACAGATACGCAGTATTTT. It translates to CASSLGTGTDTQYF.

This chain links TRBV28 with TRBJ1-2, with TRBD1 matching 7 bases. Losses at the gene ends were 5 bases for V and 2 bases for J; bases not matched to a gene: 5. CDR1 is MDHEN and CDR2 is SYDVKM in the germline V gene. This CDR3 has 14 residues. The CDR3 sequence: CASSPQTGNYGYTF. Written as DNA, the CDR3 is TGTGCCAGCAGTCCCCAGACAGGGAACTATGGCTACACCTTC.

The chain joins TRBV6-5 to TRBJ2-3; D not certain. The CDR3 is 16 amino acids. Germline values: CDR1 MNHEY, CDR2 SVGAGI. V lost 1 base, J lost 0 bases, and 11 bases lay in between. In DNA, the CDR3 is TGTGCCAGCAGTTACTGGGCTACCTCTAGCACAGATACGCAGTATTTT. This sequence encodes CASSYWATSSTDTQYF.

This clone appeared a single time. This rearrangement joins TRBV5-1 to TRBJ1-6; TRBD1 agrees at 8 bases. The V segment lost 7 bases and the J segment 8 bases; nucleotides outside the gene matches: 20. The germline V gene has CDR1 SGHRS and CDR2 YFSETQ. The CDR3 is 18 amino acids. The CDR3 reads CASSLGDRSRRTDSPLHF. The CDR3 nucleotides are TGCGCCAGCTCGTTGGGGGACAGGTCCAGAAGGACGGATTCACCCCTCCACTTT.

This chain uses TRBV5-6 with TRBJ1-2; unclear D gene. The CDR3 is 12 amino acids. Deletions cut 4 bases from V and 5 bases from J, with 9 bases between. The germline V gene encodes CDR1 SGHDT and CDR2 YYEEEE. For the CDR3, the DNA is TGTGCCAGCAGCCCATTATATTATGGCTACACCTTC. It translates to CASSPLYYGYTF.